This TCR beta chain originates from a study of shared clonotypes between healthy human individuals. About the study: Aged between 18 and 49, the donors were a couple of women and three men.

On this clone itself: The antigen is not known.

V lost 0 bases, J lost 2 bases, and 8 bases lay in between. This CDR3 region has 14 residues. The germline gives CDR1 MNHEY, CDR2 SMNVEV (reference sequence). Per the original methods: Junction-only sequences without quality scores were provided by ImmunoSEQ, so filtering was different. Sequencing used immunoSEQ multiplex PCR; TCRdb keeps in-frame clones, though not all of them. That table furnishes V, J and clone size, whereas the DNA furnished D and trimming. In the table there are 1,500,000 or so clones, roughly 95% of which are singletons. Notes on the study in general: With a handful of donors compared, 4.5% to 6.5% of naive CD4 clonotypes were shared. Estimated clonotype richness was generally higher in naive than memory subsets.

The sequenced sample consisted of naive CD4+ T cells sorted from blood. Subset noted: CD45RA+ positively selected. This clonotype was obtained from a man aged 25 to 40 in good health. The chain joins TRBV27 to TRBJ2-7; a weak D match, TRBD1 (6 bases). CDR3 nucleotide sequence: TGTGCCAGCAGTTTATCGGGGGCCCCCTACGAGCAGTACTTC. Its translation: CASSLSGAPYEQYF.